Below, 21 T cell receptor beta chains from the same sample are listed, as sequenced in a study of blood T cell repertoires in COVID-19. Produced via immunoSEQ multiplex PCR; TCRdb's table is partial and in-frame only. The sample has about 250,000 clones; over 75% are singletons. Source material: PBMCs or T cells enriched from blood (not recorded which). The receptors were sampled from a woman aged 18-35 years who had recovered from COVID-19.

This clone appeared a single time. The chain couples TRBV5-4 to TRBJ1-2; tentatively, D is TRBD1 (5 bases). Looked up from germline, CDR1 is SGHNT and CDR2 is YYREEE (reference sequence). The CDR3 runs 13 residues. V was trimmed by 4 bases and J by 0 bases, leaving 7 bases between them. The CDR3 DNA reads TGTGCCAGCAGCCCGGACACTAACTATGGCTACACCTTC. This sequence encodes CASSPDTNYGYTF.

The chain carries TRBV6-5 and TRBJ1-1, with unresolved D. V was trimmed by 5 bases and J by 0 bases, leaving 7 bases between them. The CDR3 extends over 13 amino acids. Germline V CDR1 and CDR2: MNHEY, SVGAGI. CDR3 protein: CASSTQMNTEAFF. CDR3 DNA: TGTGCCAGCAGTACCCAGATGAACACTGAAGCTTTCTTT.

The rearrangement links TRBV2 to TRBJ2-5, with unresolved D. The germline V gene encodes CDR1 SNHLY and CDR2 FYNNEI. This CDR3 is built from 12 residues. The CDR3 here is CATELIPETQYF. DNA for the CDR3: TGTGCTACGGAACTAATCCCAGAGACCCAGTACTTC.

The chain joins TRBV3-1 (or the pseudogene TRBV3-2) to TRBJ2-1; 14 positions match TRBD2. V shed 6 bases and J 1 base; nucleotides not matched to a gene: 8. The CDR3 extends over 18 amino acids. Germline values: CDR1 LGHDT, CDR2 YNNKEL (reference sequence). The CDR3 DNA reads TGTGCCAGCAGTCGGGGGACTAGCGGGGGAACTTCCTACAATGAGCAGTTCTTC. Translation gives CASSRGTSGGTSYNEQFF.

J is TRBJ2-3 and V is TRBV5-1, with 7 bases lining up with TRBD2. The CDR3 totals 16 residues. From germline, CDR1 is SGHRS and CDR2 YFSETQ. J was trimmed by 2 bases and V by 1 base; bases with no gene match: 7. The CDR3 bases are TGCGCCAGCAGCTTGTTTCCAGCGGGGTACACAGATACGCAGTATTTT. Protein: CASSLFPAGYTDTQYF.

The chain carries TRBV7-6 and TRBJ2-7; 8 bases agree with TRBD1. Germline CDR1 reads SGHVS; CDR2 reads FNYEAQ. V was pared by 0 bases and J by 3 bases, with 7 bases of the junction left unmatched. The CDR3 sequence is 16 residues long. CDR3 amino acids: CASSLAGGTGLYEQYF. In DNA, the CDR3 is TGTGCCAGCAGCTTAGCGGGCGGGACAGGCCTCTACGAGCAGTACTTC. Full variable domain (missing parts from reference TRBV7-6 and TRBJ2-7): GAGVSQSPRYKVTKRGQDVALRCDPISGHVSLYWYRQALGQGPEFLTYFNYEAQQDKSGLPNDRFSAERPEGSISTLTIQRTEQRDSAMYRCASSLAGGTGLYEQYFGPGTRLTVT.

V is TRBV5-1 and J is TRBJ2-1; tentatively, D is TRBD1 (5 bases). V lost 4 bases, J lost 1 base, and 9 bases lay in between. CDR3 length: 14 amino acids. Germline-derived CDR1 and CDR2 are SGHRS and YFSETQ. Here the CDR3 DNA reads TGCGCCAGCAGCCCAGGGTTGTCCTACAATGAGCAGTTCTTC. It specifies CASSPGLSYNEQFF.

The CDR3 protein is CASSLKGGLNTEAFF. Written as DNA, the CDR3 is TGCGCCAGCAGCTTGAAGGGGGGGCTGAACACTGAAGCTTTCTTT. This sequence joins TRBV5-1 and TRBJ1-1; D is perhaps TRBD1 (6 bases). The CDR3 consists of 15 residues. Germline assignment: CDR1 SGHRS and CDR2 YFSETQ. V lost 1 base and J lost 0, with 10 bases in between.

The CDR3 reads CASSPKPGQENTGELFF. The CDR3 DNA reads as TGTGCCAGCTCGCCAAAGCCGGGACAGGAAAACACCGGGGAGCTGTTTTTT. The chain carries TRBV18 and TRBJ2-2; the match to TRBD1 covers 8 bases. V lost 6 bases and J lost 2; bases outside the gene matches: 11. Looked up from germline, CDR1 is KGHSH and CDR2 is LQKENI. CDR3 length: 17 residues.

The chain couples TRBV28 to TRBJ1-5; D is possibly TRBD1 (6 bases). V lost 6 bases, J lost 5 bases, and 17 bases lay in between. This CDR3 spans 15 amino acids. Germline V CDR1 and CDR2: MDHEN, SYDVKM. The CDR3 here is CASSPITGKYQPQHF. The CDR3 DNA is TGTGCCAGCAGCCCCATCACAGGGAAGTATCAGCCCCAGCATTTT.

Comment on this clone: This likely traces to a read error, being one base from a far larger clone. The rearrangement joins TRBV2 to TRBJ2-1; 10 bases match TRBD2. The germline gives CDR1 SNHLY, CDR2 FYNNEI. CDR3 length: 13 residues. Losses at the gene ends were 9 bases for V and 8 bases for J; bases not matched to a gene: 7. The CDR3 loop reads CASEQAGGDEQFF. CDR3 bases: TGTGCCAGTGAACAAGCGGGGGGGGATGAGCAGTTCTTC.

This clone was observed a handful of times. The chain couples TRBV5-1 to TRBJ1-2; tentatively, D is TRBD1 (5 bases). Trimming cost V 4 bases and J 2 bases, with 15 bases left between them. Germline values: CDR1 SGHRS, CDR2 YFSETQ. The length of the CDR3 is 15 residues. This chain's CDR3 is CASSPLEGANYGYTF. Here the CDR3 DNA reads TGCGCCAGCAGCCCCCTGGAAGGGGCGAACTATGGCTACACCTTC.

This clone was picked up one time. J is TRBJ1-1 and V is TRBV3-1 (or the pseudogene TRBV3-2), with D unresolved. The germline V gene encodes CDR1 LGHDT and CDR2 YNNKEL (reference sequence). CDR3 length: 15 residues. V was pared by 4 bases and J by 4 bases, with 16 bases between. The CDR3 region has the DNA TGTGCCAGCAGCCCGCGGGGTGGGTCGCCCACTGAAGCTTTCTTT. It translates to CASSPRGGSPTEAFF.

This sequence joins TRBV4-1 and TRBJ2-3, with TRBD2 matching over 8 bases. The CDR3 runs 15 residues. Germline lookup yields CDR1 MGHRA and CDR2 YSYEKL. V dropped 5 bases and J dropped 4; count of bases not matched to a gene: 8. The DNA for the CDR3 is TGCGCCAGCAGCGTCGGGGGGGCCGGTTCAGATACGCAGTATTTT. The encoded protein is CASSVGGAGSDTQYF.

The V and J genes are TRBV3-1 (or the pseudogene TRBV3-2) and TRBJ2-1; possibly TRBD2 for D (6 bases). V shed 5 bases and J shed 9 bases, with 17 bases lying between them. Germline V gene sequence: CDR1 LGHDT, CDR2 YNNKEL (reference sequence). The CDR3 length is 14 residues. CDR3 in DNA: TGTGCCAGCAGCGGGGCGCGCGGAGGGGTTGAGCAGTTCTTC. As protein: CASSGARGGVEQFF.

The chain carries TRBV5-4 and TRBJ2-3; D is uncertain. There are 15 residues in the CDR3. Germline-derived CDR1 and CDR2 are SGHNT and YYREEE (reference sequence). Trimming removed 4 bases from V and 2 bases from J, with 14 bases in between. The CDR3 region has the DNA TGTGCCAGCAGCCCGGGTCTACGCCTCACAGATACGCAGTATTTT. It codes for CASSPGLRLTDTQYF.

The chain combines TRBV18 with TRBJ1-6; TRBD1 is a possible D gene (5 bases). The CDR3 extends over 17 amino acids. V was cut by 5 bases and J by 0 bases, with 14 bases left in between. The V gene's germline CDR1 is KGHSH and CDR2 LQKENI. CDR3 amino acids: CASSVQAFGSYNSPLHF. The CDR3 DNA reads TGTGCCAGCTCAGTACAGGCTTTTGGCTCCTATAATTCACCCCTCCACTTT.

CDR3 protein: CASSQDARINQPQHF. The DNA for the CDR3 is TGTGCCAGCAGCCAAGATGCCAGAATCAATCAGCCCCAGCATTTT. The chain recombines TRBV3-1 (or the pseudogene TRBV3-2) with TRBJ1-5; the D is unclear. CDR3 length: 15 residues. Looked up from germline, CDR1 is LGHDT and CDR2 is YNNKEL (reference sequence). Between the trimmed V and J ends, which lost 0 bases and 3 bases, there was a span of 9 bases.

J is TRBJ2-1 and V is TRBV5-1; TRBD2 matches 10 bases. The germline V gene encodes CDR1 SGHRS and CDR2 YFSETQ. This CDR3 is 17 amino acids long. Trimming removed 9 bases from V and 4 bases from J; junction bases left unmatched: 16. DNA for the CDR3: TGCGCCACCCAGCGGGTAGCGGGGGGTCTCAGTTACAATGAGCAGTTCTTC. Its translation is CATQRVAGGLSYNEQFF.

A note on this clone: One junction end disagrees with the germline gene, perhaps due to a read error. The chain combines TRBV28 with TRBJ1-2; no clear D gene. The CDR3 is 12 residues long. CDR1 and CDR2 from the germline V gene are MDHEN and SYDVKM. CDR3: CASSFQAFPPQF. The CDR3 DNA is TGTGCCAGCAGTTTTCAAGCCTTCCCTCCCCAATTC.

The V gene is TRBV6-2 or TRBV6-3, the J gene TRBJ2-5, with 7 nucleotides matching TRBD2. From germline, CDR1 is MNHEY and CDR2 SVGEGT. CDR3 length equals 16 residues. The J segment lost 1 base and the V segment lost 0 bases, leaving 5 bases of the junction unmatched. The CDR3 is CASSYSSGHTQETQYF. The CDR3 DNA reads TGTGCCAGCAGTTACTCTAGCGGGCATACCCAAGAGACCCAGTACTTC.